This T cell receptor beta chain comes out of a study of T cell responses to AZD1222 COVID-19 vaccine. Study-wide results and limits: CD4 TCRs linked to vaccination spanned spike, dominating at 160-218 and 743-854. Nearly half of the spike-specific TCRs reportedly recognize variant regions that carry no mutations. Baseline seropositives among AZD1222 recipients totaled only five or six.

The CDR3 covers 14 residues. The germline V gene encodes CDR1 GTSNPN and CDR2 SVGIG (reference sequence). The germline V and J ends were trimmed by 4 bases and 2 bases, with 15 bases remaining between them. Of note for this clone: Antigen unknown.

Only in-frame clones appear in the TCRdb table, and some are missing; sequencing was by immunoSEQ multiplex PCR. The repertoire holds about 140,000 clones, 75% to 95% seen once, with 3.4% in the top ten. V usage is TRBV30 and J usage is TRBJ2-7; D gene ambiguous. This sequence originates from an adult in good health. This specimen consisted of peripheral blood, obtained on day 0 of AZD1222 vaccination. The CDR3 loop is CAWKFKGGPYEQYF. The CDR3 nucleotides read TGTGCCTGGAAATTTAAGGGTGGTCCCTACGAGCAGTACTTC.